The T cell receptor beta chain under discussion was sequenced for a study of PD-L1 blockade in urothelial cancer. About the study: It was around 2014 that patients started atezolizumab at 1,200 mg intravenously every 3 weeks. Blood analysis occurred 3 weeks (second dose) and 6 weeks after treatment start. Typically, measured as a median, blood samples had 141,255 T cells.

The templates were synthetic TCR analogs, and they were spiked into each PCR. TCRdb keeps only in-frame clones here, not all; method: immunoSEQ multiplex PCR. The sample has more than 65,000 clones, roughly 87% seen once. The CDR3 is made up of 17 amino acids. V lost 6 bases and J lost 7; bases outside the gene matches: 18. Looked up from germline, CDR1 is MDHEN and CDR2 is SYDVKM. This chain connects TRBV28 to TRBJ2-3, with 8 bases that match TRBD1. This TCR was recovered from a woman in her seventies with urothelial cancer. The material was PBMCs, obtained around atezolizumab (anti-PD-L1) treatment. This CDR3 reads CASSRIGSGQGAYTQYF. CDR3 nucleotide sequence: TGTGCCAGCAGCCGAATAGGCAGTGGACAGGGAGCATATACGCAGTATTTT.